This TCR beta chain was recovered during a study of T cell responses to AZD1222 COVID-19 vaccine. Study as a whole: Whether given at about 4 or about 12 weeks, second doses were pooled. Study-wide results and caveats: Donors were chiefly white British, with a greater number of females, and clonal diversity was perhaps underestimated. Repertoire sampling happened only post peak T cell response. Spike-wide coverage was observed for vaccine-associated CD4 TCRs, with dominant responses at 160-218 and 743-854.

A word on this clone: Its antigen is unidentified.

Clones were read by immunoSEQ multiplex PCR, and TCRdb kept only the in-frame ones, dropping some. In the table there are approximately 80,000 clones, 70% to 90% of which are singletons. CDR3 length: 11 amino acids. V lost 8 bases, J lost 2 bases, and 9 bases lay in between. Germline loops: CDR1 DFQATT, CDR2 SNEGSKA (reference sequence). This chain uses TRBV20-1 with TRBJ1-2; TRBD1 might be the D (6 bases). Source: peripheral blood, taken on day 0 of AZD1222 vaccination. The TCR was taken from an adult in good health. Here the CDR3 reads CSLGGNYGYTF. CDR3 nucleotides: TGCAGTCTAGGGGGGAACTATGGCTACACCTTC.